This T cell receptor (beta chain) was identified during a study of T-cell memory formation after mild COVID-19 (dated by TCRdb to about 2021). Looking at the study overall: TCR sequence clusters from the two donors were largely donor specific. T-cell clones expanding and contracting after mild COVID-19 in a couple of donors were tracked by longitudinal TCRalpha and TCRbeta repertoire sequencing. The cohort comprised two young, previously healthy adult volunteers, one female and one male.

About this clonotype: The clone's antigen remains unknown. Per-nucleotide qualities are absent, and no much larger clonotype sits a single base away.

Ficoll-Paque density gradient centrifugation was used to isolate PBMCs. The paper as a whole reports these results and caveats: The detection of some responding clones in pre-infection memory suggests that pre-existing cross-reactive memory T cells joined the SARS-CoV-2 response. From day 15 to 85, contracting clones showed balanced CD4/CD8 phenotypes, whereas a second wave of clones that expanded from day 15 to 37 leaned towards CD4+. The study included only a couple of mild cases, and larger cohorts that include severe cases with pre-infection samples were judged to be necessary. Contracting CD4+ clones appeared mostly in the CM and EM memory subsets, whereas CD8+ clones were enriched in EMRA. Whether the second-wave clones peaking on day 37 were SARS-CoV-2 specific was not confirmed.

TCRdb names Illumina NovaSeq 6000 as the instrument used. cDNA libraries for TCRalpha and TCRbeta were prepared by 5'RACE using constant-segment primers, with sample barcodes and unique molecular identifiers added. RNA was extracted from every sample with Trizol reagent. Library amplification was performed in two PCR steps, and a second sample barcode and Illumina TruSeq adapters were introduced in the second step. The libraries were sequenced on an Illumina NovaSeq using 2 x 150 bp paired-end reads. The published analysis was carried out like this. Demultiplexing of reads and collapsing into UMI-guided consensus sequences were performed with migec v1.2.7. With mixcr v2.1.11, UMI consensuses were aligned to TRA and TRB V and J templates and assembled into clonotypes. A clonotype was counted as expanded or contracted only if both edgeR and NoisET called the change significant, with noise models trained on biological replicates. For edgeR calls, a false discovery rate-adjusted p below 0.01 and a log2 fold-change threshold of 1 were applied. As an exploratory analysis of dynamics, max-normalized trajectories of the 1000 most abundant clonotypes were examined by PCA with hierarchical clustering. The CD4 or CD8 phenotype of responding clones was assigned using the separately sequenced CD4+ and CD8+ repertoires. The public sequencing data were trimmed at Q25 with fastp and processed into clonotypes with MiXCR by TCRdb, which kept only in-frame beta chains. Merged by CDR3 protein, the rows form single entries marked with the most common genes and DNA. The V and J calls shown here were made by TCRdb, not taken from the authors' results. The sample records 580,000 or so distinct CDR3 sequences, about 18% of which are singletons. 8.1% of the sample is held by the ten biggest clonotypes.

The sequencing sample was made of PBMCs or a T cell subset sorted from them (not recorded which). This sequence was found in an adult woman who had mild COVID-19 (a few samples of this study predate the infection). The sample titles of this study are shuffled in the database, so cell type and time point are left out; the donor was told from shared clones.

The CDR3 corresponds to CATSAGGQTLYGYTF. The nucleotide sequence is given as TGTGCCACCAGTGCCGGGGGACAGACGCTCTATGGCTACACCTTC. The chain is encoded by TRBV24-1 joined to TRBJ1-2, and 7 junctional nucleotides match TRBD1. Germline trimming: 5 bases from V, 4 bases from J; junction bases outside gene matches: 9. Spanning cysteine to phenylalanine, the CDR3 consists of 15 amino acids. Just the 45-base CDR3 DNA is kept, in frame starting at base 1. In the germline V gene, CDR1 corresponds to KGHDR and CDR2 to SFDVKD.